The source of this T cell receptor beta chain is a study of blood T cell repertoires in COVID-19. Study details: Acute and convalescent COVID-19 samples came from the United States, Italy and Spain.

The V gene end was trimmed by 0 bases and the J gene end by 5 bases; junction bases not matched to a gene: 12. The CDR3 length is 17 residues. Germline-derived CDR1 and CDR2 are SGDLS and YYNGEE. Methods used by the authors: From reference gene primer amplification, estimates of nucleated cell counts were derived. TCRdb's copy holds only in-frame clones and misses some; the assay was immunoSEQ multiplex PCR. V, J and clone size are those of that table, while D and trimming were read from the DNA. The repertoire holds tens of thousands of clones, with around 90% as singletons. Seattle-derived patients entered the study during active infection and were followed longitudinally.

Sequencing used peripheral blood. The receptor's source is a man aged 35-49 years with COVID-19, enrolled during active disease. The chain links TRBV9 to TRBJ2-3; 7 bases are shared with TRBD2. CDR3 DNA sequence: TGTGCCAGCAGCGTAGAAGTGATGGGAGGGCCTTTAGATACGCAGTATTTT. Protein: CASSVEVMGGPLDTQYF.